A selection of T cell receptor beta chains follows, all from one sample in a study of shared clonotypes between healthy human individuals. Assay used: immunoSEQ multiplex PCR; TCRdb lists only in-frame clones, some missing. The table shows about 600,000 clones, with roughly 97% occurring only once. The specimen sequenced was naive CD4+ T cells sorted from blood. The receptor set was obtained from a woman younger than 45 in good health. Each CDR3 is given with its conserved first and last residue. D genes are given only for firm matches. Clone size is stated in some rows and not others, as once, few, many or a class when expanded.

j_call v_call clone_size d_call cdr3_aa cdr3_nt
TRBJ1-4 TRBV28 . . CASSLYERGSVDEKLFF TGTGCCAGCAGTTTATACGAGAGAGGATCCGTGGATGAAAAACTGTTTTTT
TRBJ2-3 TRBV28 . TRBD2 CASSHRLAGVFGGDTQYF TGTGCCAGCAGTCATAGACTAGCGGGAGTGTTCGGTGGAGATACGCAGTATTTT
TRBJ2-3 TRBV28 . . CATTDNTDTQYF TGTGCCACCACGGATAACACAGATACGCAGTATTTT
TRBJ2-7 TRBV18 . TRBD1 CASSPQGQGDEQYF TGTGCCAGCTCACCACAGGGACAGGGTGACGAGCAGTACTTC
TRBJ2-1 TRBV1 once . CTSSQGRTSGKRDEQFF TGCACCAGCAGCCAAGGAAGGACTAGCGGGAAGAGGGATGAGCAGTTCTTC
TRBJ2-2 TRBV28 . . CASSLGGNTGELFF TGTGCCAGCAGTCTTGGCGGGAACACCGGGGAGCTGTTTTTT
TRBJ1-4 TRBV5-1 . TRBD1 CASSSTGEDEKLFF TGCGCCAGCAGCTCTACAGGGGAGGATGAAAAACTGTTTTTT
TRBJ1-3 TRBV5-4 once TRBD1 CASSLPGDRQGNTIYF TGTGCCAGCAGCTTGCCCGGGGACAGGCAAGGAAACACCATATATTTT
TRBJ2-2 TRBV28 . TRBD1 CASSLRTGGNTGELFF TGTGCCAGCAGTCTACGGACAGGGGGCAACACCGGGGAGCTGTTTTTT
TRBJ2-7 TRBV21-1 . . CASSKALSGPQHEQYF TGTGCCAGCAGCAAAGCGCTTAGTGGTCCACAGCACGAGCAGTACTTC
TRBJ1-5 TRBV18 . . CASSPNNNQPQHF TGTGCCAGCTCCCCCAATAACAATCAGCCCCAGCATTTT
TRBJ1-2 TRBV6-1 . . CASSVPTGLANYGYTF TGTGCCAGCAGTGTCCCTACAGGACTAGCTAACTATGGCTACACCTTC
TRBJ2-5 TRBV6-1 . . CASSENILFVETQYF TGTGCCAGCAGTGAAAACATACTGTTCGTAGAGACCCAGTACTTC
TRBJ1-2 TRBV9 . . CASSVGAYDYGYTF TGTGCCAGCAGCGTGGGGGCGTACGACTATGGCTACACCTTC
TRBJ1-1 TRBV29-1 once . CSARGGMNTEAFF TGCAGCGCCCGGGGGGGAATGAACACTGAAGCTTTCTTT
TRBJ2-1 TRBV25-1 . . CASSESGFSYNEQFF TGTGCCAGCAGTGAAAGCGGATTCTCCTACAATGAGCAGTTCTTC
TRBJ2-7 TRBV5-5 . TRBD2 CASSKLAGAGDEQYF TGTGCCAGCAGTAAACTAGCGGGAGCTGGGGACGAGCAGTACTTC
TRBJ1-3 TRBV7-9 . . CAGTTGNTIYF TGTGCCGGCACGACAGGAAACACCATATATTTT
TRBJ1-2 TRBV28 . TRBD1 CASSSTGVPNYGYTF TGTGCCAGCAGTTCTACAGGGGTCCCTAACTATGGCTACACCTTC
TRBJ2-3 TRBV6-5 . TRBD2 CATRTSGIVTDTQYF TGTGCCACTCGGACTAGCGGGATCGTCACAGATACGCAGTATTTT
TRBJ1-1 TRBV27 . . CASSFRGQNTEAFF TGTGCCAGCAGTTTTAGGGGACAGAACACTGAAGCTTTCTTT
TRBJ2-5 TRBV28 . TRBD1 CASSRDRDQETQYF TGTGCCAGCAGCAGGGACAGAGACCAAGAGACCCAGTACTTC
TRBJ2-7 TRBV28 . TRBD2 CASQQAGTSAHEQYF TGTGCCAGCCAACAAGCCGGGACTAGCGCCCACGAGCAGTACTTC
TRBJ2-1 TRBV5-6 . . CASQWSYNEQFF TGTGCCTCCCAATGGTCCTACAATGAGCAGTTCTTC
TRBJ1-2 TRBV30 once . CAWSRGQGQNYGYTF TGTGCCTGGAGCCGGGGCCAGGGGCAGAACTATGGCTACACCTTC
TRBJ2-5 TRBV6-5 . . CASSYTGLQETQYF TGTGCCAGCAGTTACACAGGGCTCCAAGAGACCCAGTACTTC
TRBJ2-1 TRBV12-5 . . CASGLGSSYNEQFF TGTGCTAGTGGTTTGGGTAGCTCCTACAATGAGCAGTTCTTC
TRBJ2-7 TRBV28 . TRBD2 CASCTSGSFDEQYF TGTGCCAGCTGTACTAGCGGGAGTTTCGACGAGCAGTACTTC
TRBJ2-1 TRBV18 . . CASSLISDEQFF TGTGCCAGCTCACTTATTAGCGATGAGCAGTTCTTC
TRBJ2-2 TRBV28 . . CASSKPGTGELFF TGTGCCAGCAGTAAGCCAGGGACCGGGGAGCTGTTTTTT
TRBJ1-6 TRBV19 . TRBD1 CASTKTGYNSPLHF TGTGCCAGTACCAAGACAGGGTATAATTCACCCCTCCACTTT
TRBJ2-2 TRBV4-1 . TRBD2 CASSQDASGLAGGTKSPGELFF TGCGCCAGCAGCCAAGATGCCAGCGGACTAGCGGGAGGGACAAAGAGTCCCGGGGAGCTGTTTTTT
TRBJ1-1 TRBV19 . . CASSIAVMNTEAFF TGTGCCAGTAGTATAGCAGTAATGAACACTGAAGCTTTCTTT
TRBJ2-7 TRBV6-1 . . CASTEGGSIEQYF TGTGCCAGTACGGAGGGGGGTTCGATCGAGCAGTACTTC
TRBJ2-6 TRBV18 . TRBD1 CASSSIRQGWASGANVLTF TGTGCCAGCTCATCTATTAGACAGGGTTGGGCATCTGGGGCCAACGTCCTGACTTTC
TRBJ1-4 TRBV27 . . CASSLRGSNEKLFF TGTGCCAGCAGTTTAAGGGGCTCTAATGAAAAACTGTTTTTT
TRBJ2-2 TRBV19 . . CASSIRTGRRELFF TGTGCCAGTAGTATTCGCACTGGGAGAAGGGAGCTGTTTTTT
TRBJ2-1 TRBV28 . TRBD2 CASSSLGLAGGRSRYNEQFF TGTGCCAGCAGTTCCCTCGGACTAGCGGGAGGGCGGTCTAGGTACAATGAGCAGTTCTTC
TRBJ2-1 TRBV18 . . CASSLQRISSSYNEQFF TGTGCCAGCTCCCTTCAAAGGATATCAAGCTCCTACAATGAGCAGTTCTTC
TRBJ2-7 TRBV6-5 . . CASRKQGPYEQYF TGTGCCAGCAGAAAACAGGGCCCCTACGAGCAGTACTTC
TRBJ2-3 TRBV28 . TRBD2 CASTSGRQDTQYF TGTGCCAGCACTAGCGGGAGACAAGATACGCAGTATTTT
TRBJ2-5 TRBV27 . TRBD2 CASSPLAGAPETQYF TGTGCCAGCAGCCCTCTAGCGGGAGCCCCTGAGACCCAGTACTTC